The 9 T cell receptor beta chains reported below all come from one sample, sequenced in a study of shared clonotypes between healthy human individuals. Assay used: immunoSEQ multiplex PCR; TCRdb lists only in-frame clones, some missing. The table has 1,500,000 or so clones, roughly 97% seen once. Sequencing was done on a sample of naive CD4+ T cells sorted from blood. Subset indicated: CD45RA+ positively selected. The receptors were sampled from a man aged 30 to 39 in good health.

The gene calls are TRBV6-5 and TRBJ2-5, with D perhaps TRBD1 (5 bases). Germline lookup yields CDR1 MNHEY and CDR2 SVGAGI. V was trimmed by 0 bases and J by 2 bases, leaving 13 bases between them. The CDR3 covers 16 residues. Here the CDR3 DNA reads TGTGCCAGCAGTTACTCGGCAGGGCCGATACAAGAGACCCAGTACTTC. Its protein product is CASSYSAGPIQETQYF.

The chain employs TRBV7-9 and TRBJ2-1; a possible D gene is TRBD2 (6 bases). Per the germline V gene, CDR1 is SEHNR and CDR2 is FQNEAQ (reference sequence). This CDR3 has 12 residues. Trimming took off 5 bases at V and 8 bases at J, with 10 bases between the two ends. The CDR3 region is CASSQTSHEQFF. CDR3 bases: TGTGCCAGCAGCCAGACTAGTCATGAGCAGTTCTTC.

The chain is built from TRBV18 and TRBJ1-4; D is perhaps TRBD1 (5 bases). The V end was cut by 3 bases, the J end by 4 bases, with 18 bases between. Germline V gene lookup returns CDR1 KGHSH and CDR2 LQKENI. The CDR3 extends over 17 amino acids. The CDR3, as DNA: TGTGCCAGCTCACCTTTGCCAGGGCCCATTGGTAATGAAAAACTGTTTTTT. This codes for CASSPLPGPIGNEKLFF.

This clone was picked up a small number of times. The identical CDR3 is also encoded by other nucleotide sequences in the sample. This sequence joins TRBV19 and TRBJ1-1, with D uncertain. Trimming removed 3 bases at V and 1 base at J, with 6 bases between. CDR3 length: 13 amino acids. CDR1 and CDR2 from the germline V gene are LNHDA and SQIVND (reference sequence). The CDR3 sequence is CASSILGNTEAFF. The CDR3, as DNA: TGTGCCAGTAGTATTCTCGGGAACACTGAAGCTTTCTTT.

This clone occurred once. The J gene is TRBJ2-2, the V gene TRBV4-1; D unclear. V dropped 6 bases and J dropped 6 bases, with 8 bases sitting between them. Looked up from germline, CDR1 is MGHRA and CDR2 is YSYEKL. The CDR3 runs to 12 residues. CDR3 protein: CASSPAPGELFF. DNA of the CDR3: TGCGCCAGCAGTCCCGCCCCCGGGGAGCTGTTTTTT.

The genes are TRBV5-4 and TRBJ2-5; 11 bases map to TRBD2. The germline V gene has CDR1 SGHNT and CDR2 YYREEE (reference sequence). With 4 bases clipped from V and 5 bases from J, the junction kept 7 bases outside the gene matches. The CDR3 is made up of 15 amino acids. The CDR3 spells CASSITSGSGETQYF. The CDR3 nucleotides are TGTGCCAGCAGCATTACTAGCGGGAGCGGCGAGACCCAGTACTTC.

The J gene is TRBJ2-7, the V gene TRBV10-3; D unclear. CDR1 ENHRY and CDR2 SYGVKD come from the germline V gene. CDR3 length: 13 amino acids. With 0 bases removed from V and 6 bases from J, the gap between germline ends came to 9 bases. The CDR3 coding sequence is TGTGCCATCAGTGAGTCGACTCTCGGCGAGCAGTACTTC. Translation gives CAISESTLGEQYF.

The chain carries TRBV4-1 and TRBJ1-1, with D possibly matching TRBD1 (5 bases). The CDR3 is 15 amino acids. CDR1 and CDR2 (germline): MGHRA, YSYEKL. The V and J ends lost 1 base and 2 bases respectively, with 11 bases between them. The CDR3 protein is CASSQVGGYNTEAFF. In nucleotides, the CDR3 is TGCGCCAGCAGCCAAGTTGGGGGATATAACACTGAAGCTTTCTTT.

The rearrangement links TRBV19 to TRBJ1-5; D may be TRBD1 (5 bases). Deletions cut 1 base from V and 9 bases from J, with 22 bases between. The CDR3 sequence is 17 residues long. CDR1 is LNHDA, CDR2 SQIVND, per germline (reference sequence). In nucleotides, the CDR3 is TGTGCCAGTAGTATAGGGCTGGGAGAGAGCCCTGGGGGGCCCCAGCATTTT. As protein: CASSIGLGESPGGPQHF.